This T cell receptor (beta chain) was observed in a study of cytomegalovirus exposure and HLA in healthy donors. Study as a whole: Later, an analysis reported that the 95 to 150 validation repertoires had used the same platform as the approximately 630 first-cohort repertoires. Study results and limitations: It was reported that the classifier diagnosed cytomegalovirus status with high specificity and sensitivity in both the original and validation cohorts.

Sequenced by immunoSEQ multiplex PCR; TCRdb stores in-frame clones only, minus some. The table has tens of thousands of clones, approximately 93% seen once; the top ten hold roughly 2.1%. The V segment lost 5 bases and the J segment 8 bases; nucleotides outside the gene matches: 8. The CDR3 loop spans 14 amino acids. Germline V gene lookup returns CDR1 SGHAT and CDR2 FQNNGV. Notes on this clone: Its target is not known.

Among the 120 subjects of the validation cohort, separate from the approximately 700-subject first cohort, were the donors. The sample taken for sequencing was PBMCs. The chain carries TRBV11-2 and TRBJ1-4; 7 nucleotides line up with TRBD1. The sequence was obtained from a woman under 30 in good health and CMV-seronegative. The DNA for the CDR3 is TGTGCCAGCAGCCAAGGACAGGCTCGGGAAAAACTGTTTTTT. Encoded protein: CASSQGQAREKLFF.